Following are 30 T cell receptor beta chains from one sample sequenced in a study of blood T cell repertoires in COVID-19. TCRdb's copy holds only in-frame clones and misses some; the assay was immunoSEQ multiplex PCR. This sample has about 110,000 clones, with about 85% found just once. The source material was peripheral blood. Every receptor here comes from a human donor in a cohort sampled during active COVID-19.

V usage is TRBV28 and J usage is TRBJ1-5; 8 bases fit TRBD1. The CDR3 extends over 16 amino acids. Germline loops: CDR1 MDHEN, CDR2 SYDVKM. V shed 6 bases, J shed 3 bases, and the junction held 10 bases outside the gene matches. The CDR3 DNA reads as TGTGCCAGCAGCCTTCCAGGGACAGGCTTCAATCAGCCCCAGCATTTT. Protein product: CASSLPGTGFNQPQHF.

The genes are TRBV6-5 and TRBJ1-1; a weak D match, TRBD1 (6 bases). Germline CDR1 MNHEY, CDR2 SVGAGI. The CDR3 loop spans 15 amino acids. V lost 8 bases and J 2 bases, leaving 18 bases between the germline ends. Here the CDR3 reads CASDRWGQVNTEAFF. The CDR3 bases are TGTGCCAGCGACCGGTGGGGGCAGGTAAACACTGAAGCTTTCTTT.

This rearrangement joins TRBV28 to TRBJ2-7, with 7 nucleotides matching TRBD2. This CDR3 is 16 amino acids long. V shed 9 bases, J shed 0 bases, and the junction held 14 bases outside the gene matches. The germline V gene encodes CDR1 MDHEN and CDR2 SYDVKM. The CDR3 region has the DNA TGTGCCAGTAGCCTTCCGGCGGGGGACCTCTCCTACGAGCAGTACTTC. It translates to CASSLPAGDLSYEQYF.

The CDR3: CASSVIRDNEKLFF. The CDR3 DNA is TGTGCCAGCAGTGTTATACGAGATAATGAAAAACTGTTTTTT. The chain carries TRBV2 and TRBJ1-4, with D unclear. Trimming took 4 bases from V and 4 from J, leaving 10 bases between them. Germline V gives CDR1 SNHLY, CDR2 FYNNEI. The CDR3 spans 14 residues. The complete variable domain, with remaining parts taken from reference TRBV2 and TRBJ1-4, reads EPEVTQTPSHQVTQMGQEVILRCVPISNHLYFYWYRQILGQKVEFLVSFYNNEISEKSEIFDDQFSVERPDGSNFTLKIRSTKLEDSAMYFCASSVIRDNEKLFFGSGTQLSVL.

The chain couples TRBV6-2 or TRBV6-3 to TRBJ2-1, with TRBD1 matching 11 bases. CDR1 MNHEY and CDR2 SVGEGT come from the germline V gene. V trimming: 5 bases; J trimming: 15 bases; junction bases outside the gene matches: 6. CDR3 size: 12 residues. The CDR3 sequence: CASSNRDRGTFF. The CDR3 DNA sequence: TGTGCCAGCAGTAACCGGGACAGGGGGACGTTCTTC.

This sequence joins TRBV5-1 and TRBJ1-2; a possible D gene is TRBD1 (5 bases). Germline lookup yields CDR1 SGHRS and CDR2 YFSETQ. Between the trimmed V and J ends, which lost 0 bases and 3 bases, there was a span of 9 bases. This CDR3 region has 14 residues. CDR3 sequence: CASSLDGGDYGYTF. The CDR3, as DNA: TGCGCCAGCAGCTTGGACGGGGGAGACTATGGCTACACCTTC.

The CDR3 loop is CASSRGQSHSPLHF. The CDR3 DNA reads as TGTGCCAGCAGTCGTGGACAGTCGCATTCACCCCTCCACTTT. The V gene is TRBV27, the J gene TRBJ1-6; D may be TRBD1 (6 bases). The CDR3 is made up of 14 amino acids. Deletions cut 5 bases from V and 8 bases from J, with 13 bases between. CDR1 is MNHEY and CDR2 is SMNVEV in the germline V gene (reference sequence).

The chain joins TRBV5-4 to TRBJ1-1; 8 bases match TRBD1. Per the germline V gene, CDR1 is SGHNT and CDR2 is YYREEE (reference sequence). V trimming: 4 bases; J trimming: 7 bases; junction bases outside the gene matches: 9. The CDR3 extends over 14 amino acids. The chain's CDR3 is CASSAAYGTGEAFF. CDR3 bases: TGTGCCAGCAGCGCGGCGTATGGGACAGGTGAAGCTTTCTTT.

V gene TRBV12-3 or TRBV12-4 combines with J gene TRBJ2-7; D perhaps matches TRBD1 (6 bases). V was shortened by 6 bases and J by 6 bases, with 15 bases between the two germline ends. The CDR3 sequence is 13 residues long. CDR3: CASSYRALGEQYF. Written as DNA, the CDR3 is TGTGCCAGCAGCTACAGGGCTTTAGGCGAGCAGTACTTC.

The J gene is TRBJ2-7, the V gene TRBV28, with TRBD2 matching over 8 bases. The germline V gene has CDR1 MDHEN and CDR2 SYDVKM. J was trimmed by 2 bases and V by 7 bases; bases with no gene match: 7. The CDR3 contains 14 residues. CDR3 DNA sequence: TGTGCCAGCACTCCCGGGACTAGAGCCTACGAGCAGTACTTC. It codes for CASTPGTRAYEQYF.

This clone turned up a few times. The V gene is TRBV29-1, the J gene TRBJ2-7, with TRBD1 identical over 9 bases. Germline trimming cut 7 bases from V and 0 bases from J; bases unmatched to any gene: 7. The CDR3 extends over 14 amino acids. Germline V CDR1 and CDR2: SQVTM, ANQGSEA. CDR3 nucleotides: TGCAGCGCTACGGACAGGGGAAACTCCTACGAGCAGTACTTC. Translating gives CSATDRGNSYEQYF.

V and J are TRBV5-8 and TRBJ1-3; D is undetermined. The V and J ends lost 4 bases and 8 bases respectively, with 13 bases between them. Germline V gene lookup returns CDR1 SGHTS and CDR2 YDEGEE. The CDR3 spans 13 residues. CDR3 protein: CASSSRGVYTIYF. CDR3 nucleotide sequence: TGTGCCAGCAGCAGTAGAGGAGTCTACACCATATATTTT.

CDR3 coding DNA: TGTGCCAGCACCCCTTCTAGCGGGGCGAACACCGGGGAGCTGTTTTTT. Translating it yields CASTPSSGANTGELFF. V is TRBV7-9 and J is TRBJ2-2; 9 bases line up with TRBD2. V was pared by 7 bases and J by 0 bases, with 6 bases of the junction left unmatched. Per germline, CDR1 SEHNR and CDR2 FQNEAQ (reference sequence). The CDR3 runs 16 residues.

J is TRBJ2-7 and V is TRBV6-1, with TRBD1 matching 8 bases. This CDR3 comprises 16 residues. CDR1 and CDR2 from the germline V gene are MNHNS and SASEGT. Losses at the gene ends were 4 bases for V and 0 bases for J; bases not matched to a gene: 8. The CDR3 bases are TGTGCCAGCAGTGGACGGACAGGGAAACTCTCCTACGAGCAGTACTTC. It codes for CASSGRTGKLSYEQYF.

This chain uses TRBV2 with TRBJ2-5, with TRBD1 as a possible D gene (5 bases). Germline lookup yields CDR1 SNHLY and CDR2 FYNNEI. Trimming took off 8 bases at V and 1 base at J, with 17 bases between the two ends. CDR3 length: 15 amino acids. In DNA form, the CDR3 reads TGTGCCAGCTCCTGGGGCGGTACAACCCAAGAGACCCAGTACTTC. Translating gives CASSWGGTTQETQYF. Combining the CDR3 with reference TRBV2 and TRBJ2-5 gives the whole variable domain EPEVTQTPSHQVTQMGQEVILRCVPISNHLYFYWYRQILGQKVEFLVSFYNNEISEKSEIFDDQFSVERPDGSNFTLKIRSTKLEDSAMYFCASSWGGTTQETQYFGPGTRLLVL.

V is TRBV6-5 and J is TRBJ1-5; 8 bases agree with TRBD1. J gave up 7 bases and V 2 bases, and 10 bases lay outside the gene matches. Per germline, CDR1 MNHEY and CDR2 SVGAGI. CDR3 length: 16 amino acids. The CDR3 region is CASSYGNRGSGQPQHF. CDR3 DNA: TGTGCCAGCAGTTACGGTAACAGGGGGTCTGGACAGCCCCAGCATTTT.

The J gene is TRBJ2-1, the V gene TRBV10-3; 8 bases map to TRBD2. V lost 0 bases and J lost 4; bases outside the gene matches: 8. CDR3 length equals 17 residues. Germline V gene lookup returns CDR1 ENHRY and CDR2 SYGVKD. CDR3 sequence: CAISESSPAGAYNEQFF. CDR3 nucleotides: TGTGCCATCAGTGAGTCGAGTCCAGCGGGAGCTTACAATGAGCAGTTCTTC.

This CDR3 is CASSLAPGNTEAFF. CDR3 DNA sequence: TGCGCCAGCAGCTTGGCCCCAGGTAACACTGAAGCTTTCTTT. This chain links TRBV5-1 with TRBJ1-1, with D unclear. In germline, CDR1 is SGHRS, CDR2 YFSETQ. This CDR3 is built from 14 residues. Trimming stripped 0 bases from V and 2 bases from J, with 8 bases between.

The V call is TRBV19, the J call TRBJ2-1, with D perhaps matching TRBD2 (7 bases). This CDR3 is 15 amino acids long. In germline, CDR1 is LNHDA, CDR2 SQIVND (reference sequence). Deletions cut 3 bases from V and 5 bases from J, with 14 bases between. CDR3 in amino acids: CASSIEGGRDNEQFF. CDR3 coding DNA: TGTGCCAGTAGTATCGAGGGGGGGCGAGACAATGAGCAGTTCTTC.

V gene TRBV19 combines with J gene TRBJ1-5; D perhaps matches TRBD1 (5 bases). Between the trimmed V and J ends, which lost 3 bases and 4 bases, there was a span of 13 bases. The CDR3 consists of 15 residues. Germline V CDR1 and CDR2: LNHDA, SQIVND (reference sequence). CDR3 in amino acids: CASSMEGLTNQPQHF. CDR3 nucleotides: TGTGCCAGTAGTATGGAGGGGTTGACAAATCAGCCCCAGCATTTT.

This chain links TRBV18 with TRBJ1-1; D gene unclear. The CDR3 extends over 14 amino acids. The germline gives CDR1 KGHSH, CDR2 LQKENI. V was shortened by 2 bases and J by 5 bases, with 12 bases between the two germline ends. The CDR3 region is CASSPEGYQTEAFF. The CDR3 DNA reads as TGTGCCAGCTCACCAGAGGGTTACCAAACTGAAGCTTTCTTT.

V gene TRBV28 combines with J gene TRBJ2-3; a possible D gene is TRBD2 (6 bases). Looked up from germline, CDR1 is MDHEN and CDR2 is SYDVKM. The CDR3 extends over 15 amino acids. Trimming pared 6 bases from V and 3 bases from J, leaving 16 bases between. The CDR3 DNA reads TGTGCCAGCAGCCAAAGGGGAGGAGGGACAGATACGCAGTATTTT. Translated, it gives CASSQRGGGTDTQYF.

The V gene is TRBV4-2, the J gene TRBJ1-1; D gene uncertain. CDR3 length equals 16 residues. V gave up 0 bases and J gave up 2 bases, with 13 bases separating them. Germline CDR1 and CDR2: LGHNA and YNFKEQ. The CDR3 region has the DNA TGTGCCAGCAGCCAAGATTCCATGAACAGTAACACTGAAGCTTTCTTT. It encodes CASSQDSMNSNTEAFF.

This clone was seen only a few times. The genes are TRBV6-4 and TRBJ1-2; D may be TRBD1 (6 bases). The CDR3 totals 13 residues. Between the trimmed V and J ends, which lost 9 bases and 3 bases, there was a span of 14 bases. Germline lookup yields CDR1 MRHNA and CDR2 SNTAGT. For the CDR3, the DNA is TGTGCCAGACCTTCGACAGGCTACTATGGCTACACCTTC. The encoded protein is CARPSTGYYGYTF.

This chain uses TRBV10-1 with TRBJ1-6, with TRBD1 identical over 8 bases. Germline CDR1 is WNHNN and CDR2 is SYGVQD (reference sequence). There are 12 residues in the CDR3. Trimming at V came to 6 bases and at J to 9 bases, leaving 1 base not matched to a gene. DNA of the CDR3: TGCGCCAGCAGAGACAGGGGTTCACCCCTCCACTTT. It specifies CASRDRGSPLHF.

J is TRBJ2-1 and V is TRBV18; TRBD2 matches at 11 bases. The CDR3 has 20 amino acids. Germline V gene data show CDR1 as KGHSH and CDR2 as LQKENI. Trimming removed 1 base from V and 0 bases from J; junction bases left unmatched: 11. CDR3 region: CASSPHSPSGGPSSYNEQFF. DNA of the CDR3: TGTGCCAGCTCACCACACTCTCCTAGCGGGGGGCCTAGCTCCTACAATGAGCAGTTCTTC.

V gene TRBV5-5 combines with J gene TRBJ2-1; 9 bases map to TRBD2. The CDR3 runs to 16 residues. In germline, CDR1 is SGHKS, CDR2 YYEKEE (reference sequence). V lost 1 base, J lost 5 bases, and 7 bases stayed unmatched. The chain's CDR3 is CASSLKQRGDHNEQFF. As DNA, the CDR3 is TGTGCCAGCAGCTTGAAACAGCGGGGGGATCACAATGAGCAGTTCTTC.

The rearrangement joins TRBV5-4 to TRBJ2-5; maybe TRBD1 (6 bases). Trimming pared 2 bases from V and 5 bases from J, leaving 13 bases between. The germline V gene encodes CDR1 SGHNT and CDR2 YYREEE (reference sequence). The CDR3 is made up of 14 amino acids. The CDR3 DNA is TGTGCCAGCAGCTTAGGGGACATTGGGGAGACCCAGTACTTC. This gives the protein CASSLGDIGETQYF.

The chain carries TRBV6-6 and TRBJ1-2, with D unresolved. The CDR3 runs to 13 residues. Trimming took off 6 bases at V and 0 bases at J, with 8 bases between the two ends. Germline loops: CDR1 MNHNY, CDR2 SVGAGI (reference sequence). CDR3 residues: CASSREANYGYTF. The CDR3 DNA sequence: TGTGCCAGCAGCCGCGAAGCTAACTATGGCTACACCTTC.

CDR3 protein: CASSPGQGRMNTEAFF. Written as DNA, the CDR3 is TGTGCCAGCAGCCCTGGACAGGGGAGAATGAACACTGAAGCTTTCTTT. The chain recombines TRBV7-6 with TRBJ1-1; 9 positions match TRBD1. Germline V gene data show CDR1 as SGHVS and CDR2 as FNYEAQ. The CDR3 is 16 amino acids. After removal of 5 bases from V and 0 bases from J, the junction contained 7 bases not matched to a gene.